This T cell receptor (beta chain) was identified during a study of T-cell reconstitution after alpha-beta-depleted transplantation in children. V shed 5 bases and J shed 5 bases, with 16 bases lying between them. The CDR3 consists of 15 residues. This clonotype was counted only a few times. Library preparation (for TCRbeta) was performed with unique molecular identifiers. Using its own MiXCR run on the PCR reads, TCRdb lists one record per CDR3 protein. The table lists around 250,000 distinct CDR3 sequences, 9.9% of them singletons. The sequencing used PBMCs from the stem cell graft donor, collected from the stem cell graft. The receptor was isolated from a human donor who donated a stem cell graft to a child with SCID. The chain joins TRBV12-3 or TRBV12-4 to TRBJ2-1; weak D call: TRBD2 (6 bases). CDR3 in amino acids: CASSQRGGFNNEQFF. CDR3 DNA sequence: TGTGCCAGCAGTCAACGCGGAGGGTTTAACAATGAGCAGTTCTTC.